The sequence of this T cell receptor (beta chain) was determined in a study of T cell responses to AZD1222 COVID-19 vaccine. Study-wide findings and caveats: Spike-wide vaccine-associated CD4 TCRs dominated at 160-218 and 743-854.

This CDR3 comprises 15 residues. Germline loops: CDR1 SGHAT, CDR2 FQNNGV. With 5 bases removed from V and 2 bases from J, the gap between germline ends came to 15 bases. This clone appeared a single time. Its specificity is not known. Generated by immunoSEQ multiplex PCR, the TCRdb table keeps only in-frame clones and is missing some. The sample records roughly 150,000 clones, about 90% being singletons. The rearrangement links TRBV11-2 to TRBJ1-2; D remains ambiguous. The sample consisted of peripheral blood, taken 28 days after the second AZD1222 dose. The receptor's source is an adult who received the AZD1222 COVID-19 vaccine. The CDR3 DNA reads TGTGCCAGCAGCCCTGGCGGACGGGTGAACTATGGCTACACCTTC. It translates to CASSPGGRVNYGYTF.